The following is a T cell receptor beta chain sequence with its context. Per the original data handling: Researchers report that nucleated cell counts were estimated from reference gene primer amplification. Produced via immunoSEQ multiplex PCR; TCRdb's table is partial and in-frame only. The V and J calls and clone size were taken over from that table, and D and trimming were inferred from the DNA. The sample holds 80,000 to 130,000 clones, 92% seen once. Germline loops: CDR1 SEHNR, CDR2 FQNEAQ (reference sequence). The CDR3 is 16 amino acids. V lost 5 bases, J lost 0 bases, and 16 bases lay in between. This sample stems from a study of blood T cell repertoires in COVID-19. Whole-study context: Donors in the United States, Italy and Spain gave samples during acute or convalescent COVID-19.

Material: peripheral blood. This receptor was identified in a man in his 70s with acute or convalescent COVID-19. The V and J genes are TRBV7-9 and TRBJ1-2; no reliable D call. CDR3 nucleotide sequence: TGTGCCAGCAGCCGTCAATCAGTTCTAGCTAACTATGGCTACACCTTC. Its protein product is CASSRQSVLANYGYTF.